Listed here are 8 T cell receptor beta chains from one sample, sequenced in a study of T cell responses to AZD1222 COVID-19 vaccine. The table came from immunoSEQ multiplex PCR; TCRdb's copy has only in-frame clones and leaves some out. The table includes roughly 180,000 clones, about nine tenths detected once. The sequencing used peripheral blood, collected 28 days after the second AZD1222 dose. The receptors derive from an adult who received the AZD1222 COVID-19 vaccine.

This clone is a singleton in its sample. CDR3 nucleotide sequence: TGTGCCACCAGCAGGGACAGGGGAATAAGCGAGCAGTACTTC. Its translation: CATSRDRGISEQYF. This chain joins TRBV15 and TRBJ2-7; 9 positions agree with TRBD1. CDR3 size: 14 residues. The germline V gene has CDR1 LNHNV and CDR2 YYDKDF (reference sequence). Trimming took 3 bases from V and 6 from J; bases not matched to a gene: 6.

The V and J genes are TRBV7-8 and TRBJ1-1, with D maybe TRBD1 (6 bases). V lost 1 base and J lost 0, with 12 bases in between. CDR3 length: 16 amino acids. Germline CDR1 reads SGHVS; CDR2 reads FQNEAQ. This CDR3 reads CASSLDRVGVNTEAFF. CDR3 nucleotides: TGTGCCAGCAGCTTAGACAGGGTAGGGGTGAACACTGAAGCTTTCTTT.

V and J are TRBV3-1 (or the pseudogene TRBV3-2) and TRBJ1-2; tentatively, D is TRBD1 (6 bases). V shed 4 bases and J shed 2 bases, with 11 bases lying between them. Per germline, CDR1 LGHDT and CDR2 YNNKEL (reference sequence). The CDR3 loop spans 14 amino acids. The CDR3 sequence is CASSRKTGNYGYTF. The CDR3 DNA sequence: TGTGCCAGCAGCCGAAAAACAGGGAACTATGGCTACACCTTC.

As DNA, the CDR3 is TGTGCCAGCGGGCTAGCGGGAGGGCCACGGGCCGGGGAGCTGTTTTTT. It encodes CASGLAGGPRAGELFF. The chain joins TRBV5-4 to TRBJ2-2; 12 bases line up with TRBD2. This CDR3 is built from 16 residues. Trimming at V came to 7 bases and at J to 6 bases, leaving 10 bases not matched to a gene. The germline V gene has CDR1 SGHNT and CDR2 YYREEE (reference sequence). The full variable domain, rest sourced from reference TRBV5-4 and TRBJ2-2, is ETGVTQSPTHLIKTRGQQVTLRCSSQSGHNTVSWYQQALGQGPQFIFQYYREEENGRGNFPPRFSGLQFPNYSSELNVNALELDDSALYLCASGLAGGPRAGELFFGEGSRLTVL.

The chain has TRBV10-3 and TRBJ2-7; a possible D gene is TRBD2 (6 bases). The V end lost 2 bases, the J end lost 7 bases, and 6 bases lay between the germline ends. The CDR3 has 11 amino acids. Germline V gene sequence: CDR1 ENHRY, CDR2 SYGVKD. This CDR3 reads CAISEGREQYF. The CDR3 DNA reads as TGTGCCATCAGTGAGGGGAGGGAGCAGTACTTC.

J is TRBJ1-1 and V is TRBV19; D is undetermined. Between the trimmed V and J ends, which lost 2 bases and 8 bases, there was a span of 12 bases. The CDR3 loop spans 13 amino acids. Germline V gene data show CDR1 as LNHDA and CDR2 as SQIVND (reference sequence). The DNA for the CDR3 is TGTGCCAGTAGTATAAAGGTCGCCACCGAAGCTTTCTTT. It codes for CASSIKVATEAFF.

The chain combines TRBV7-3 with TRBJ1-1, with D possibly matching TRBD1 (6 bases). CDR3 size: 16 residues. Germline CDR1 SGHTA, CDR2 FQGTGA. Trimming shortened V by 5 bases and J by 0 bases, and 16 bases separated the two germline ends. The CDR3 sequence is CASSPLGGVMNTEAFF. DNA for the CDR3: TGTGCCAGCAGCCCCCTTGGGGGCGTAATGAACACTGAAGCTTTCTTT.

The chain links TRBV5-1 to TRBJ2-3, with a tentative D call TRBD1 (6 bases). Germline lookup yields CDR1 SGHRS and CDR2 YFSETQ. The CDR3 is made up of 16 amino acids. V lost 0 bases to trimming and J lost 0 bases, with 11 bases between them. The CDR3 spells CASSLGGQASTDTQYF. The CDR3 DNA reads TGCGCCAGCAGCTTGGGGGGGCAGGCTAGCACAGATACGCAGTATTTT.